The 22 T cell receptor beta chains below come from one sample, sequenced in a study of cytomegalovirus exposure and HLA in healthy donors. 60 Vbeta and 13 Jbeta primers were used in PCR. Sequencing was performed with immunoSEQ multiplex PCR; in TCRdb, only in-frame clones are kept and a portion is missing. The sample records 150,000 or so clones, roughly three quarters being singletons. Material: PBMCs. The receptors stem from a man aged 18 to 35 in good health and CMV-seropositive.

The CDR3 nucleotides read TGTGCCAGCAGTACCATTTCAGGTACTGAAGCTTTCTTT. Translating it yields CASSTISGTEAFF. This rearrangement joins TRBV2 to TRBJ1-1; D gene unclear. The CDR3 totals 13 residues. Germline CDR1 is SNHLY and CDR2 is FYNNEI. V lost 5 bases to trimming and J lost 5 bases, with 12 bases between them.

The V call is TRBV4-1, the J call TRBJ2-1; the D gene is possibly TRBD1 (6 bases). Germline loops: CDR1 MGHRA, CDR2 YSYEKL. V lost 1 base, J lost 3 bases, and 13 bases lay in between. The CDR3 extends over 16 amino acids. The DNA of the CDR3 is TGCGCCAGCAGCCAAGGCGGGCAGGGGTACTACAATGAGCAGTTCTTC. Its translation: CASSQGGQGYYNEQFF.

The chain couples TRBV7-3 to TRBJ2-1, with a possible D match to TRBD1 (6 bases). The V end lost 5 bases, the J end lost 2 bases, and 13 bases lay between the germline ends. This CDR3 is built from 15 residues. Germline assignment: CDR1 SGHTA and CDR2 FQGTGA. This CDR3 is CASSQGHGPYNEQFF. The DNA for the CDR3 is TGTGCCAGCAGCCAGGGGCACGGCCCCTACAATGAGCAGTTCTTC.

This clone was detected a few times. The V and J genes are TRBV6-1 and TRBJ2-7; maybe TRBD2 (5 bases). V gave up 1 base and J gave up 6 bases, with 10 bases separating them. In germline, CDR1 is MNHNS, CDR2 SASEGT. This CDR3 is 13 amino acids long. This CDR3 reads CASSEEPGIEQYV. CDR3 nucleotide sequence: TGTGCCAGCAGTGAAGAACCCGGGATCGAGCAGTACGTC.

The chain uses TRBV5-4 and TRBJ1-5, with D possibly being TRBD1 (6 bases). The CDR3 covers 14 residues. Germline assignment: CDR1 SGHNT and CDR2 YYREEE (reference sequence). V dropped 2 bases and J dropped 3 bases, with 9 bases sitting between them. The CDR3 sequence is CASSFWGHNQPQHF. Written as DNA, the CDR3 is TGTGCCAGCAGCTTTTGGGGGCACAATCAGCCCCAGCATTTT.

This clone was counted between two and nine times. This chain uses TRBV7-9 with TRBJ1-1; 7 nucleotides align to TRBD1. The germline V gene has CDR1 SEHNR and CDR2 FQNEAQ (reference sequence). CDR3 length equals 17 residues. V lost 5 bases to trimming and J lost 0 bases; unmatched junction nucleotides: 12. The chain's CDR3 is CASSPQNRQGLNTEAFF. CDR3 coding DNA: TGTGCCAGCAGCCCCCAAAACCGACAGGGATTGAACACTGAAGCTTTCTTT.

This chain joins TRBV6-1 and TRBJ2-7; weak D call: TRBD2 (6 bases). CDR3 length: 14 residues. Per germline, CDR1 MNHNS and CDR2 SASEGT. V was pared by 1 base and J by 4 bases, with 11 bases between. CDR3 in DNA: TGTGCCAGCAGTGAAGGGGGTAGCGGATACGAGCAGTACGTC. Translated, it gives CASSEGGSGYEQYV.

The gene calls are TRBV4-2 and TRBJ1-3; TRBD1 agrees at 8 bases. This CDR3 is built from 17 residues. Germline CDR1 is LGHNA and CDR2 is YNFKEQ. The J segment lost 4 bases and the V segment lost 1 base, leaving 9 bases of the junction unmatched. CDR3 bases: TGTGCCAGCAGCCAAGGGAATCAGGGGGCGACCGGAAACACCATATATTTT. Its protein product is CASSQGNQGATGNTIYF.

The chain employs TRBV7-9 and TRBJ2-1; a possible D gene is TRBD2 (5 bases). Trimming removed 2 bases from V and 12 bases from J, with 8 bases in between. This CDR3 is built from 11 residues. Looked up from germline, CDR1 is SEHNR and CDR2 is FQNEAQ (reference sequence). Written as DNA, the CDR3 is TGTGCCAGCAGCTTACTAGCCGGGCAGTTCTTC. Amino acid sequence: CASSLLAGQFF.

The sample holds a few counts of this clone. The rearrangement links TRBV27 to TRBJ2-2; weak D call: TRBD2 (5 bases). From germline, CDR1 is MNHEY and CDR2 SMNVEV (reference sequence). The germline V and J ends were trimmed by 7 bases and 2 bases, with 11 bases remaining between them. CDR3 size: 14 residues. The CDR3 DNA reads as TGTGCCAGCACCCAAAGACTAAACACCGGGGAGCTGTTTTTT. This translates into CASTQRLNTGELFF.

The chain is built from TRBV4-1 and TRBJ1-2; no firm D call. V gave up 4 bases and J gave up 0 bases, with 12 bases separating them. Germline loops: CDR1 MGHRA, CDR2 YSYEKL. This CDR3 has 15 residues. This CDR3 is CASSPTTEANYGYTF. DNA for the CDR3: TGCGCCAGCAGCCCAACGACCGAGGCTAACTATGGCTACACCTTC.

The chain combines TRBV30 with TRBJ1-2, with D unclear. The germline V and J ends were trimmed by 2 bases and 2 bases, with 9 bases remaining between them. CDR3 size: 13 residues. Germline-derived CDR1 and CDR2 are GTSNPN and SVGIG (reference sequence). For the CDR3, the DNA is TGTGCCTGGAGTAGCAGGATGAACTATGGCTACACCTTC. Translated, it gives CAWSSRMNYGYTF.

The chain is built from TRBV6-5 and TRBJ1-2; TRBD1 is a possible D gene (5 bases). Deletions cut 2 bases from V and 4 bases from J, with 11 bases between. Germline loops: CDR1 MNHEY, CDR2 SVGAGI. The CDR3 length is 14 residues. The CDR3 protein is CASSYGVRGYGYTF. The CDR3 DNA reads TGTGCCAGCAGTTACGGGGTTAGGGGCTATGGCTACACCTTC.

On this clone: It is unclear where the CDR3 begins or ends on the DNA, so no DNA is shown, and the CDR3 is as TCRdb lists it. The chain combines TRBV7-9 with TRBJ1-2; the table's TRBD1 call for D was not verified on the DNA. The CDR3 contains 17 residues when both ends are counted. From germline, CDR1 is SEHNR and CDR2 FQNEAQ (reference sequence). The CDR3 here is CASSSSGQGSTGYGYTF.

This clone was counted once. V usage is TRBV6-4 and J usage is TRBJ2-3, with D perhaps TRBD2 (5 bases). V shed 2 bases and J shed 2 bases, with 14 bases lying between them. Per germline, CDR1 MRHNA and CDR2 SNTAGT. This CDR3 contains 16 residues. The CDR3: CASSDSPAESTDTQYF. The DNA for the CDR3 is TGTGCCAGCAGTGACAGCCCAGCGGAATCCACAGATACGCAGTATTTT.

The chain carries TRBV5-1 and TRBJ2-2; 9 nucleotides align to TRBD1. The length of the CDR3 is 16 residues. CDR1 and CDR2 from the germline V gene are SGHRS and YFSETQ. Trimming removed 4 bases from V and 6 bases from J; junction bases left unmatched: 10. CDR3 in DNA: TGCGCCAGCAGCAAGGCTGGACAGGGGATTCCCGGGGAGCTGTTTTTT. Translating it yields CASSKAGQGIPGELFF.

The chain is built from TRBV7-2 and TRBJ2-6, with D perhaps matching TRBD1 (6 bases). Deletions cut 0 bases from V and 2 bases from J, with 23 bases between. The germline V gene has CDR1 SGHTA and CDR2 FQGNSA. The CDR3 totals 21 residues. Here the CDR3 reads CASSLAGQGFVSGPGANVLTF. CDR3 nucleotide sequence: TGTGCCAGCAGCTTAGCTGGGCAGGGGTTTGTAAGTGGGCCTGGGGCCAACGTCCTGACTTTC. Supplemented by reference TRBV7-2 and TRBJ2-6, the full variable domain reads GAGVSQSPSNKVTEKGKDVELRCDPISGHTALYWYRQSLGQGLEFLIYFQGNSAPDKSGLPSDRFSAERTGGSVSTLTIQRTQQEDSAVYLCASSLAGQGFVSGPGANVLTFGAGSRLTVL.

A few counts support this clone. The CDR3 sequence: CASSSPRQNNQPQHF. The CDR3 DNA reads TGTGCCAGCAGTTCCCCCCGACAGAACAATCAGCCCCAGCATTTT. The chain is built from TRBV6-6 and TRBJ1-5, with D possibly TRBD1 on 5 matching bases. Per germline, CDR1 MNHNY and CDR2 SVGAGI (reference sequence). The CDR3 is 15 residues long. V lost 4 bases and J 3 bases, leaving 13 bases between the germline ends.

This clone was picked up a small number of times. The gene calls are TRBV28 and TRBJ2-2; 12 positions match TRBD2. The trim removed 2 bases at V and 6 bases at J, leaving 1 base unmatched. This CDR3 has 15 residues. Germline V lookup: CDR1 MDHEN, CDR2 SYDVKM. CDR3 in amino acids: CASSLLAGGPGELFF. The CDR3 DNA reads TGTGCCAGCAGTTTACTAGCGGGAGGGCCCGGGGAGCTGTTTTTT. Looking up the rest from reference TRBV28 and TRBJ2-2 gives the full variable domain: DVKVTQSSRYLVKRTGEKVFLECVQDMDHENMFWYRQDPGLGLRLIYFSYDVKMKEKGDIPEGYSVSREKKERFSLILESASTNQTSMYLCASSLLAGGPGELFFGEGSRLTVL.

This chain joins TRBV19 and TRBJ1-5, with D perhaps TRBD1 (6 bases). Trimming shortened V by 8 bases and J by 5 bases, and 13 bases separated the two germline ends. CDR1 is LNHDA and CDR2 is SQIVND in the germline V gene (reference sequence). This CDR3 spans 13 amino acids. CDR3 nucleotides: TGTGCCAGTGGGGACATTCCCTATCAGCCCCAGCATTTT. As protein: CASGDIPYQPQHF.

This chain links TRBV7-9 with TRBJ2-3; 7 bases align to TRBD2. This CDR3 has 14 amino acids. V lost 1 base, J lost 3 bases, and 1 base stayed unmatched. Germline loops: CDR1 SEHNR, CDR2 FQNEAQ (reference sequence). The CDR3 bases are TGTGCCAGCAGCTTAGAGGGACTAACAGATACGCAGTATTTT. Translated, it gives CASSLEGLTDTQYF.

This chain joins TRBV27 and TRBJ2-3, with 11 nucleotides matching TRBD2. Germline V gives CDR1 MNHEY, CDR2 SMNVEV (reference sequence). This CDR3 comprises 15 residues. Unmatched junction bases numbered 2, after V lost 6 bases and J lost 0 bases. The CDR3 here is CASRTSGISTDTQYF. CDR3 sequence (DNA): TGTGCCAGCAGGACTAGCGGGATTAGCACAGATACGCAGTATTTT.